The 30 T cell receptor beta chains presented below share a single source sample, sequenced in a study of T cell responses to AZD1222 COVID-19 vaccine. The table came from immunoSEQ multiplex PCR; TCRdb's copy has only in-frame clones and leaves some out. The table lists approximately 140,000 clones, around 90% of them singletons. The source was peripheral blood, collected on day 0 of AZD1222 vaccination. The receptors originated from an adult in good health.

This chain connects TRBV20-1 to TRBJ2-7; tentatively, D is TRBD2 (6 bases). This CDR3 region has 11 residues. Germline V CDR1 and CDR2: DFQATT, SNEGSKA (reference sequence). The CDR3 is CSAGGPYEQYF. CDR3 in DNA: TGCAGCGCCGGGGGACCCTACGAGCAGTACTTC.

The chain recombines TRBV6-5 with TRBJ2-3; 10 bases line up with TRBD1. The germline gives CDR1 MNHEY, CDR2 SVGAGI. This CDR3 is 16 amino acids long. Germline trimming cut 4 bases from V and 1 base from J; bases unmatched to any gene: 5. CDR3 sequence (DNA): TGTGCCAGCAGTTCGCCCGGGACAGGGGGCACAGATACGCAGTATTTT. Translation: CASSSPGTGGTDTQYF.

The chain recombines TRBV5-1 with TRBJ2-1, with 7 positions matching TRBD2. Germline assignment: CDR1 SGHRS and CDR2 YFSETQ. This CDR3 comprises 15 residues. V lost 2 bases, J lost 0 bases, and 2 bases stayed unmatched. CDR3 sequence (DNA): TGCGCCAGCAGCTTCCGCGGGAGCTCCTACAATGAGCAGTTCTTC. Translated: CASSFRGSSYNEQFF.

This chain joins TRBV19 and TRBJ2-4; D possibly corresponds to TRBD1 (6 bases). Trimming removed 2 bases at V and 0 bases at J, with 14 bases between. The germline CDR1 and CDR2 sequences are LNHDA and SQIVND (reference sequence). The CDR3 length is 17 residues. Here the CDR3 reads CASSISEGVKAKNIQYF. In DNA form, the CDR3 reads TGTGCCAGTAGTATATCAGAGGGGGTTAAAGCCAAAAACATTCAGTACTTC.

The V gene is TRBV19, the J gene TRBJ1-3; tentative D call: TRBD1 (5 bases). The CDR3 runs to 15 residues. Germline loops: CDR1 LNHDA, CDR2 SQIVND (reference sequence). Trimming took 5 bases from V and 0 from J, leaving 11 bases between them. CDR3 in amino acids: CASSSTGASGNTIYF. For the CDR3, the DNA is TGTGCCAGTAGTTCGACCGGGGCCTCTGGAAACACCATATATTTT.

This clone was recorded once. CDR3 in DNA: TGTGCCAGCAGCGTAGGGGACGGGACCTACGAGCAGTACTTC. This translates into CASSVGDGTYEQYF. This chain joins TRBV9 and TRBJ2-7, with D perhaps matching TRBD1 or TRBD2 (5 bases each). This CDR3 is built from 14 residues. The V end lost 0 bases, the J end lost 2 bases, and 9 bases lay between the germline ends. Germline lookup yields CDR1 SGDLS and CDR2 YYNGEE.

The gene calls are TRBV6-5 and TRBJ2-5; weak D call: TRBD2 (6 bases). This CDR3 has 13 amino acids. Germline V CDR1 and CDR2: MNHEY, SVGAGI. V was shortened by 6 bases and J by 5 bases, with 13 bases between the two germline ends. The CDR3, as DNA: TGTGCCAGCAGCGGATCGACTAGTGAGACCCAGTACTTC. Translated, it gives CASSGSTSETQYF.

This rearrangement joins TRBV5-1 to TRBJ1-2; possibly TRBD1 for D (6 bases). The ends were cut back, 4 bases at V and 6 bases at J, with 19 bases in the middle. This CDR3 contains 15 residues. Germline V lookup: CDR1 SGHRS, CDR2 YFSETQ. The CDR3 loop reads CASSRETDREDGYTF. The CDR3, as DNA: TGCGCCAGCAGCCGGGAAACGGACAGAGAGGATGGCTACACCTTC.

V usage is TRBV27 and J usage is TRBJ2-7; D not certain. The CDR3 consists of 13 residues. V was trimmed by 4 bases and J by 3 bases, leaving 10 bases between them. Germline V lookup: CDR1 MNHEY, CDR2 SMNVEV (reference sequence). CDR3 coding DNA: TGTGCCAGCAGTTCCCCCGGCAGCTACGAGCAGTACTTC. This sequence encodes CASSSPGSYEQYF.

The chain links TRBV10-1 to TRBJ2-3; 7 bases line up with TRBD2. Germline trimming cut 8 bases from V and 2 bases from J; bases unmatched to any gene: 16. Per germline, CDR1 WNHNN and CDR2 SYGVQD (reference sequence). CDR3 length: 17 residues. CDR3 in DNA: TGCGCCAGCGGACATGGTCTCGGGGGGACTATCACAGATACGCAGTATTTT. It encodes CASGHGLGGTITDTQYF.

The chain has TRBV15 and TRBJ1-2; no reliable D call. V gave up 1 base and J gave up 3 bases, with 6 bases separating them. The CDR3 contains 13 residues. Per the germline V gene, CDR1 is LNHNV and CDR2 is YYDKDF (reference sequence). The CDR3 region has the DNA TGTGCCACCAGCAGAGCGGCAGACTATGGCTACACCTTC. Translated: CATSRAADYGYTF.

The chain employs TRBV10-1 and TRBJ1-1; TRBD1 matches 7 bases. V dropped 5 bases and J dropped 1; count of bases not matched to a gene: 7. In germline, CDR1 is WNHNN, CDR2 SYGVQD (reference sequence). The CDR3 covers 15 residues. The CDR3, as DNA: TGCGCCAGCAGTACGACAGGGAGCCAGAACACTGAAGCTTTCTTT. Protein sequence: CASSTTGSQNTEAFF.

The chain uses TRBV28 and TRBJ2-7; D is unresolved. Germline CDR1 MDHEN, CDR2 SYDVKM. CDR3 size: 12 residues. V was shortened by 10 bases and J by 6 bases, with 16 bases between the two germline ends. DNA for the CDR3: TGTGCCACCACACCCCGCTATGGCGAGCAGTACTTC. This codes for CATTPRYGEQYF.

The chain is built from TRBV21-1 and TRBJ2-1; the listed D gene, TRBD2, was not tested against the DNA. TRBV21-1 is a listed pseudogene. The CDR3 is 16 residues long. The CDR3 reads CACQRLLATIYNEQFF. The CDR3 nucleotides read TGTGCCTGCCAACGCTTACTAGCGACAATCTACAATGAGCAGTTCTTC.

The V and J genes are TRBV25-1 and TRBJ2-7; 10 nucleotides agree with TRBD1. The CDR3 totals 16 residues. Germline V gene lookup returns CDR1 MGHDK and CDR2 SYGVNS. The J segment lost 2 bases and the V segment lost 2 bases, leaving 6 bases of the junction unmatched. The DNA for the CDR3 is TGTGCCAGCAGTGAACTAGGACAGGGGGGGCCCTACGAGCAGTACTTC. This encodes CASSELGQGGPYEQYF.

The chain combines TRBV7-3 with TRBJ2-7; D is undetermined. The germline V and J ends were trimmed by 3 bases and 6 bases, with 12 bases remaining between them. The CDR3 sequence is 13 residues long. CDR1 and CDR2 from the germline V gene are SGHTA and FQGTGA. CDR3 amino acids: CASSFSLLSEQYF. In DNA, the CDR3 is TGTGCCAGCAGCTTTAGTCTACTAAGCGAGCAGTACTTC.

The chain joins TRBV19 to TRBJ1-4, with D perhaps TRBD1 (5 bases). This CDR3 has 15 amino acids. The V and J ends lost 7 bases and 2 bases respectively, with 14 bases between them. Germline V gene lookup returns CDR1 LNHDA and CDR2 SQIVND (reference sequence). CDR3 coding DNA: TGTGCCAGTATGGTCAGGGCGGCGACTAATGAAAAACTGTTTTTT. Translation: CASMVRAATNEKLFF.

The chain is built from TRBV3-1 (or the pseudogene TRBV3-2) and TRBJ2-7; D remains ambiguous. The length of the CDR3 is 12 residues. V lost 4 bases and J 0 bases, leaving 4 bases between the germline ends. Germline lookup yields CDR1 LGHDT and CDR2 YNNKEL (reference sequence). The CDR3 loop is CASSLLSYEQYF. Written as DNA, the CDR3 is TGTGCCAGCAGCCTTCTCTCCTACGAGCAGTACTTC.

The chain carries TRBV29-1 and TRBJ1-5; 9 bases are a match to TRBD1. J was trimmed by 3 bases and V by 0 bases; bases with no gene match: 9. CDR3 length: 17 residues. CDR1 is SQVTM and CDR2 is ANQGSEA in the germline V gene. DNA of the CDR3: TGCAGCGTTGAAGATCGCCCGGGACAGGGAGCCAATCAGCCCCAGCATTTT. It encodes CSVEDRPGQGANQPQHF.

The V and J genes are TRBV6-5 and TRBJ1-2; maybe TRBD1 (5 bases). The germline V gene encodes CDR1 MNHEY and CDR2 SVGAGI. The CDR3 has 14 residues. V shed 7 bases and J shed 4 bases, with 16 bases lying between them. Written as DNA, the CDR3 is TGTGCCAGCACTCAGGGAGGGTACGGCTATGGCTACACCTTC. Translation: CASTQGGYGYGYTF.

This chain joins TRBV28 and TRBJ2-2; D possibly corresponds to TRBD1 (5 bases). Trimming cost V 1 base and J 5 bases, with 14 bases left between them. Per the germline V gene, CDR1 is MDHEN and CDR2 is SYDVKM. This CDR3 is built from 16 residues. The CDR3 sequence: CASSLSVGRRTGELFF. The CDR3, as DNA: TGTGCCAGCAGTTTATCGGTGGGGCGCCGGACCGGGGAGCTGTTTTTT. The entire variable domain, with the rest obtained from reference TRBV28 and TRBJ2-2, is as follows: DVKVTQSSRYLVKRTGEKVFLECVQDMDHENMFWYRQDPGLGLRLIYFSYDVKMKEKGDIPEGYSVSREKKERFSLILESASTNQTSMYLCASSLSVGRRTGELFFGEGSRLTVL.

V gene TRBV7-8 combines with J gene TRBJ1-2; 9 nucleotides line up with TRBD1. Per the germline V gene, CDR1 is SGHVS and CDR2 is FQNEAQ. V trimming: 0 bases; J trimming: 1 base; junction bases outside the gene matches: 3. This CDR3 contains 16 residues. CDR3 protein: CASSLARQGGNYGYTF. CDR3 bases: TGTGCCAGCAGCTTAGCCCGACAGGGGGGTAACTATGGCTACACCTTC.

This clone is a singleton in its sample. The rearrangement uses TRBV7-9 and TRBJ1-1; perhaps TRBD1 as D (5 bases). From germline, CDR1 is SEHNR and CDR2 FQNEAQ (reference sequence). Trimming removed 3 bases at V and 3 bases at J, with 11 bases between. This CDR3 spans 14 amino acids. CDR3 amino acids: CASSLLMGDTEAFF. CDR3 DNA sequence: TGTGCCAGCAGCTTGTTGATGGGGGACACTGAAGCTTTCTTT.

The chain is built from TRBV29-1 and TRBJ2-5; D tentatively fits TRBD1 or TRBD2 (6 bases each). CDR3 length equals 14 residues. V was shortened by 3 bases and J by 5 bases, with 16 bases between the two germline ends. CDR1 is SQVTM, CDR2 ANQGSEA, per germline. CDR3 in amino acids: CSVDGGPFGETQYF. The CDR3 bases are TGCAGCGTTGACGGGGGCCCATTCGGGGAGACCCAGTACTTC. The variable domain in full, completed from reference TRBV29-1 and TRBJ2-5, reads SAVISQKPSRDICQRGTSLTIQCQVDSQVTMMFWYRQQPGQSLTLIATANQGSEATYESGFVIDKFPISRPNLTFSTLTVSNMSPEDSSIYLCSVDGGPFGETQYFGPGTRLLVL.

DNA for the CDR3: TGTGCCAGCAGCTTGGAGGTCGGTAATGAAAAACTGTTTTTT. Its protein is CASSLEVGNEKLFF. V usage is TRBV5-4 and J usage is TRBJ1-4; D remains unclear. Per germline, CDR1 SGHNT and CDR2 YYREEE (reference sequence). This CDR3 has 14 residues. V lost 0 bases, J lost 4 bases, and 7 bases lay in between. The variable domain in full, completed from reference TRBV5-4 and TRBJ1-4, reads ETGVTQSPTHLIKTRGQQVTLRCSSQSGHNTVSWYQQALGQGPQFIFQYYREEENGRGNFPPRFSGLQFPNYSSELNVNALELDDSALYLCASSLEVGNEKLFFGSGTQLSVL.

The table lists this clone with a count of one. The chain has TRBV9 and TRBJ2-5; no clear D. This CDR3 is built from 14 residues. The V gene's germline CDR1 is SGDLS and CDR2 YYNGEE. The V gene lost 0 bases and the J gene lost 2 bases, with 8 bases spanning the gap. CDR3 protein: CASSVGAGQETQYF. CDR3 DNA: TGTGCCAGCAGCGTAGGGGCAGGACAAGAGACCCAGTACTTC.

The chain combines TRBV7-9 with TRBJ2-7; 9 positions match TRBD1. After removal of 5 bases from V and 3 bases from J, the junction contained 8 bases not matched to a gene. Germline V CDR1 and CDR2: SEHNR, FQNEAQ (reference sequence). The CDR3 totals 15 residues. CDR3 sequence: CASSPLGGQGYEQYF. CDR3 DNA sequence: TGTGCCAGCAGCCCGTTAGGGGGACAGGGCTACGAGCAGTACTTC.

The chain carries TRBV7-6 and TRBJ2-7; TRBD1 agrees at 8 bases. V shed 1 base, J shed 3 bases, and the junction held 5 bases outside the gene matches. The CDR3 covers 15 residues. Germline lookup yields CDR1 SGHVS and CDR2 FNYEAQ. CDR3 sequence reads: CASSLVADRDYEQYF. Written as DNA, the CDR3 is TGTGCCAGCAGCTTAGTAGCGGACAGGGACTACGAGCAGTACTTC. Together with reference TRBV7-6 and TRBJ2-7, the CDR3 gives the full variable domain: GAGVSQSPRYKVTKRGQDVALRCDPISGHVSLYWYRQALGQGPEFLTYFNYEAQQDKSGLPNDRFSAERPEGSISTLTIQRTEQRDSAMYRCASSLVADRDYEQYFGPGTRLTVT.

This clone was seen ten or more times. The chain uses TRBV3-1 (or the pseudogene TRBV3-2) and TRBJ2-1; the match to TRBD2 covers 11 bases. The CDR3 length is 17 residues. Germline V gene data show CDR1 as LGHDT and CDR2 as YNNKEL (reference sequence). With V trimmed by 0 bases and J by 4 bases, 5 bases remained unmatched. In DNA, the CDR3 is TGTGCCAGCAGCCAAGACCGGACTAGCGGGCGGTACAATGAGCAGTTCTTC. Residues: CASSQDRTSGRYNEQFF.

The rearrangement uses TRBV12-3 or TRBV12-4 and TRBJ2-5; 7 bases agree with TRBD2. The CDR3 totals 13 residues. The trim removed 6 bases at V and 3 bases at J, leaving 4 bases unmatched. CDR3 in amino acids: CASRTGTKETQYF. CDR3 coding DNA: TGTGCCAGCAGAACCGGGACTAAAGAGACCCAGTACTTC.